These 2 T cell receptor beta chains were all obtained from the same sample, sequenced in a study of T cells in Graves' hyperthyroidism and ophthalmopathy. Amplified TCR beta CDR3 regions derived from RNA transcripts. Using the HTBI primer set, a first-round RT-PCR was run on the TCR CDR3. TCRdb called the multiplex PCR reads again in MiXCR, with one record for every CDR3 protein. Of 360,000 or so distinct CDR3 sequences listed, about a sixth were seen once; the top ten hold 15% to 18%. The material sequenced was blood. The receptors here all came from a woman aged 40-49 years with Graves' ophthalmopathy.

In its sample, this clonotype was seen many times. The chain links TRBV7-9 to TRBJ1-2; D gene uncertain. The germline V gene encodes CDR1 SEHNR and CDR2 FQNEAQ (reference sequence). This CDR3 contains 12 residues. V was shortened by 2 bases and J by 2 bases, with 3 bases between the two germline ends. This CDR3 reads CASSLFNYGYTF. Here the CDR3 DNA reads TGTGCCAGCAGCTTATTCAACTATGGCTACACCTTC.

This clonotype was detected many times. The CDR3 reads CASSRDGSNTGELFF. CDR3 DNA sequence: TGTGCCAGCAGTCGGGACGGATCGAACACCGGGGAGCTGTTTTTT. The rearrangement links TRBV6-5 to TRBJ2-2, with D possibly being TRBD1 or TRBD2 (5 bases each). CDR3 length: 15 amino acids. Germline lookup yields CDR1 MNHEY and CDR2 SVGAGI. V gave up 5 bases and J gave up 0 bases, with 10 bases separating them.